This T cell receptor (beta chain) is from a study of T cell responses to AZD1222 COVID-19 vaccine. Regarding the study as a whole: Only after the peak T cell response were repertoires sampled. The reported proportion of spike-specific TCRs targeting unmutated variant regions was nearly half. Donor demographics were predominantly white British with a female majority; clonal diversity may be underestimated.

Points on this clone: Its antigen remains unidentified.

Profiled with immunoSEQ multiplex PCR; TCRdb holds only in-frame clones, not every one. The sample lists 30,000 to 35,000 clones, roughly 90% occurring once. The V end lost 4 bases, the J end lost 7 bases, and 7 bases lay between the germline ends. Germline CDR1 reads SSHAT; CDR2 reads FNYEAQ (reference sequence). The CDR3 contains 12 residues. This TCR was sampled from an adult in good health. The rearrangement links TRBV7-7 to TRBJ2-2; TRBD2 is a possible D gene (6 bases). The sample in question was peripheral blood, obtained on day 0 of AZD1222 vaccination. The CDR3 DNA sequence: TGTGCCAGCAGCTGGGGGGACGGGGAGCTGTTTTTT. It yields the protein CASSWGDGELFF.